This record concerns one TCR beta chain sequence. Sample-barcoded 5' priming and a J-beta primer mix drove a second PCR of about 6 to 12 cycles. Each CDR3 protein gets one entry after TCRdb re-called the 5' RACE reads with MiXCR. This sample has 700,000 to 900,000 distinct CDR3 sequences, with more than 25% found just once. The data derive from a study of blood T cells in healthy people across ages. Germline CDR1 and CDR2: MNHEY and SMNVEV (reference sequence). The CDR3 runs to 14 residues. J gave up 8 bases and V 4 bases, and 8 bases lay outside the gene matches. The same sample was also used in a study of T cells of mothers and their children.

This receptor was taken from a boy between 10 and 17 years old in good health. This chain links TRBV27 with TRBJ2-1; 7 bases are shared with TRBD2. The specimen sequenced was blood. CDR3 region: CASSSGGSRDEQFF. The CDR3 DNA sequence: TGTGCCAGCAGTTCTGGCGGGAGTCGGGATGAGCAGTTCTTC.